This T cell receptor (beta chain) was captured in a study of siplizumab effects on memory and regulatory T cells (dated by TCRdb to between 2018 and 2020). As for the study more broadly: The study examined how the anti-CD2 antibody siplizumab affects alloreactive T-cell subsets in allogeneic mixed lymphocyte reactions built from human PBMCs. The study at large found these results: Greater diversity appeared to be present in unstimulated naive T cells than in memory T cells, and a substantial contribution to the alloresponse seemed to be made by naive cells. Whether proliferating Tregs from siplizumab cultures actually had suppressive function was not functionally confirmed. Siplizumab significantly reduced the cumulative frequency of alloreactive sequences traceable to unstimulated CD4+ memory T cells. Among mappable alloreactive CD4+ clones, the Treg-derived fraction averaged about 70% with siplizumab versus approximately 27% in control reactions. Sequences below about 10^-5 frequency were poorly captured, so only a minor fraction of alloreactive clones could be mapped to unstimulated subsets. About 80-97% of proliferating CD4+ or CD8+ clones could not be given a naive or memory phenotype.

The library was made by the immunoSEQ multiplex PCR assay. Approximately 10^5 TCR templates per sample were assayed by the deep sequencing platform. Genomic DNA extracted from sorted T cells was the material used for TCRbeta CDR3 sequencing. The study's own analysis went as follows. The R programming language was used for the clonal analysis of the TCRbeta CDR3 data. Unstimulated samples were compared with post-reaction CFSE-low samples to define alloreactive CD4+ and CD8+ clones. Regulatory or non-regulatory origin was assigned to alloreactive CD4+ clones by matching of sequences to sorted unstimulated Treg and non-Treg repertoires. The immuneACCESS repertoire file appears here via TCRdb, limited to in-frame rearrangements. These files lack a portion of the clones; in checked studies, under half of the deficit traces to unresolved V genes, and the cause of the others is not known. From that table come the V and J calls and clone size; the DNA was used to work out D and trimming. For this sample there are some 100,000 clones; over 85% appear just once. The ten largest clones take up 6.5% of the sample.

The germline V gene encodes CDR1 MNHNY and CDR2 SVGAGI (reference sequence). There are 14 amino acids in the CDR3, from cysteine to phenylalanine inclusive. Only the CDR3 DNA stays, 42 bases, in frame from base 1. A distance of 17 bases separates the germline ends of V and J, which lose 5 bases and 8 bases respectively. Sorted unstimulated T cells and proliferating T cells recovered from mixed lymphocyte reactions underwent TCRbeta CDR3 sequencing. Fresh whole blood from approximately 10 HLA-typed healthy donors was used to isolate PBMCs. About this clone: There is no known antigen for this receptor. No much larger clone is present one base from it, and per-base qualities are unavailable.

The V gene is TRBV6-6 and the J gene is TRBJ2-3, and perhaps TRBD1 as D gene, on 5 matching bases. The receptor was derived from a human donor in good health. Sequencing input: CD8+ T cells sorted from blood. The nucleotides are TGTGCCAGCAGTGTGTGGGGTGGGGCAGGTACGCAGTATTTT. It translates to CASSVWGGAGTQYF.